Listed below are T cell receptor beta chains from one sample, sequenced in a study of vaccination effects on CD4 cells after COVID-19. Measured with immunoSEQ multiplex PCR; TCRdb has only the in-frame clones, and not every one. The table lists tens of thousands of clones, around 76% of them singletons. For these receptors, no antigen is known. The starting material was CD4+ T cells from PBMCs cultured with HCoV-NL63 spike peptides, obtained before COVID-19 vaccination. All receptors come from a human donor who received a COVID-19 vaccine. CDR3s include the opening cysteine and the closing phenylalanine or tryptophan. The D gene is left open where the match is weak. The listing skips clone size in some rows; elsewhere it reads once, few, many or a size class.

>TRBV25-1|NA|NA|TRBJ2-2
CASSRRDRYTGELFF
TGTGCCAGCAGCCGCCGGGACCGTTACACCGGGGAGCTGTTTTTT
>TRBV4-2|TRBD1|NA|TRBJ1-4
CASSLRTGGGEKLFF
TGTGCCAGCAGCCTCCGGACAGGGGGAGGCGAAAAACTGTTTTTT
>TRBV19|TRBD1|NA|TRBJ2-1
CASRSVSAGGFNEQFF
TGTGCCAGTAGAAGTGTAAGTGCAGGGGGCTTCAATGAGCAGTTCTTC
>TRBV29-1|NA|NA|TRBJ2-2
CSVVHTGELFF
TGCAGCGTTGTCCACACCGGGGAGCTGTTTTTT
>TRBV29-1|NA|once|TRBJ2-5
CSAARGLLGETQYF
TGCAGCGCCGCCAGGGGCCTCCTTGGGGAGACCCAGTACTTC
>TRBV7-2|NA|NA|TRBJ1-1
CASSFKGNTEAFF
TGTGCCAGCAGCTTCAAGGGGAACACTGAAGCTTTCTTT
>TRBV7-2|NA|NA|TRBJ1-1
CASSLYSLNTEAFF
TGTGCCAGCAGCTTATACAGCTTGAACACTGAAGCTTTCTTT
>TRBV5-4|TRBD1|NA|TRBJ2-1
CASSRGTGTTFRSYNEQFF
TGTGCCAGCAGCAGGGGGACAGGGACTACATTTAGATCCTACAATGAGCAGTTCTTC
>TRBV5-4|NA|few|TRBJ2-5
CASSSPGDDTETQYF
TGTGCCAGCAGCTCCCCCGGAGATGACACAGAGACCCAGTACTTC
>TRBV9|NA|NA|TRBJ1-1
CASSVVVQGSTEAFF
TGTGCCAGCAGCGTAGTCGTACAGGGCTCCACTGAAGCTTTCTTT
>TRBV7-2|NA|NA|TRBJ2-6
CASSFFGSGANVLTF
TGTGCCAGCAGCTTTTTTGGCTCTGGGGCCAACGTCCTGACTTTC
>TRBV2|NA|NA|TRBJ1-4
CASSAAGTRRNEKLFF
TGTGCCAGCAGTGCGGCGGGGACTCGTCGTAATGAAAAACTGTTTTTT
>TRBV28|NA|NA|TRBJ2-3
CASRGGQNTDTQYF
TGTGCCAGCAGGGGAGGACAGAACACAGATACGCAGTATTTT
>TRBV5-1|NA|NA|TRBJ1-1
CASSPVGVNTEAFF
TGCGCCAGCAGCCCTGTCGGGGTGAACACTGAAGCTTTCTTT
>TRBV2|NA|NA|TRBJ2-4
CASRGTEVKYF
TGTGCCAGCAGGGGGACGGAGGTTAAGTACTTC
>TRBV7-2|NA|NA|TRBJ1-4
CASSPQGSNEKLFF
TGTGCCAGCAGCCCGCAGGGTTCGAATGAAAAACTGTTTTTT
>TRBV14|NA|NA|TRBJ1-1
CASSRQAGLTEAFF
TGTGCCAGCAGCCGTCAAGCAGGGTTGACTGAAGCTTTCTTT
>TRBV7-2|NA|NA|TRBJ2-5
CASSPQGLKTQYF
TGTGCCAGCAGCCCCCAGGGATTGAAGACCCAGTACTTC
>TRBV29-1|NA|NA|TRBJ1-5
CSVISGSNQPQHF
TGCAGCGTTATTAGTGGTAGCAATCAGCCCCAGCATTTT
>TRBV7-2|TRBD1|NA|TRBJ1-1
CASSLGGQTFTEAFF
TGTGCCAGCAGCTTAGGGGGACAGACCTTCACTGAAGCTTTCTTT
>TRBV3-1/TRBV3-2|TRBD1|few|TRBJ1-2
CASSLRTGRNGYTF
TGTGCCAGCAGCCTAAGGACAGGGCGGAATGGCTACACCTTC
>TRBV2|NA|NA|TRBJ2-3
CASSTSTDTQYF
TGTGCCAGCAGTACTAGCACAGATACGCAGTATTTT
>TRBV30|NA|NA|TRBJ2-2
CARRTQVTGELFF
TGTGCCCGGCGCACTCAGGTCACCGGGGAGCTGTTTTTT
>TRBV5-6|TRBD1|NA|TRBJ1-4
CASSLLRDRGEKLFF
TGTGCCAGCAGCTTGCTCCGGGACAGGGGTGAAAAACTGTTTTTT
>TRBV5-1|TRBD1|NA|TRBJ1-3
CASSQGQGNTIYF
TGCGCCAGCAGCCAGGGACAGGGAAACACCATATATTTT
>TRBV7-2|NA|few|TRBJ1-6
CASSLSIAAGHSPLHF
TGTGCCAGCAGCTTATCAATTGCTGCGGGGCACTCACCCCTCCACTTT
>TRBV7-9|TRBD1|NA|TRBJ2-2
CASSATGAGELFF
TGTGCCAGCAGCGCGACAGGGGCAGGGGAGCTGTTTTTT
>TRBV6-5|NA|NA|TRBJ1-6
CASSRNSYNSPLHF
TGTGCCAGCAGCCGGAATTCCTATAATTCACCCCTCCACTTT
>TRBV19|NA|NA|TRBJ2-4
CASSEQGLIAKNIQYF
TGTGCCAGTAGTGAACAGGGTCTTATAGCCAAAAACATTCAGTACTTC
>TRBV28|TRBD1|NA|TRBJ2-2
CASSDRGPANTGELFF
TGTGCCAGCAGTGACAGGGGTCCCGCGAACACCGGGGAGCTGTTTTTT
>TRBV30|TRBD2|NA|TRBJ2-5
CAWSEGWGGGVQETQYF
TGTGCCTGGAGTGAGGGATGGGGGGGTGGGGTTCAAGAGACCCAGTACTTC
>TRBV7-3|TRBD1|NA|TRBJ1-6
CASSQSGTGNSPLHF
TGTGCCAGCAGCCAATCCGGGACAGGGAATTCACCCCTCCACTTT
>TRBV5-1|NA|NA|TRBJ1-6
CASSPRDQGDSPLHF
TGCGCCAGCAGCCCCCGGGACCAAGGGGATTCACCCCTCCACTTT
>TRBV3-1/TRBV3-2|TRBD1|NA|TRBJ1-1
CASTRQGSRRTEAFF
TGTGCCAGCACCCGACAGGGCTCTCGGCGAACTGAAGCTTTCTTT
>TRBV30|TRBD2|NA|TRBJ2-1
CAWRDSGGDDEQFF
TGTGCCTGGAGGGATAGCGGGGGGGACGATGAGCAGTTCTTC
>TRBV5-1|NA|NA|TRBJ2-3
CASSLDPASTDTQYF
TGCGCCAGCAGCTTGGACCCGGCGAGCACAGATACGCAGTATTTT
>TRBV6-5|NA|NA|TRBJ1-5
CASTLGWGQPQHF
TGTGCCAGCACCCTGGGGTGGGGTCAGCCCCAGCATTTT
>TRBV6-5|NA|once|TRBJ1-3
CASSRGFSGNTIYF
TGTGCCAGCAGCAGGGGTTTCTCTGGAAACACCATATATTTT
>TRBV15|NA|once|TRBJ2-5
CATTSGPVTQYF
TGTGCCACCACGTCGGGCCCCGTCACCCAGTACTTC
>TRBV27|TRBD1|few|TRBJ1-5
CASSSPDRANQPQHF
TGTGCCAGCAGTTCCCCGGACAGGGCAAATCAGCCCCAGCATTTT